Presented here are 4 T cell receptor beta chains from one specimen sequenced in a study of sequential checkpoint blockade in melanoma. Assay used: immunoSEQ multiplex PCR; TCRdb lists only in-frame clones, some missing. The sample lists 10,000 or so clones, approximately 23% occurring once. Treatment: randomized to nivolumab then ipilimumab (arm A) or the reverse (arm B). This specimen consisted of tumor tissue (inferred from file names), obtained from a patient given nivolumab and ipilimumab in sequence. The source of these receptors is a human donor with melanoma.

This rearrangement joins TRBV19 to TRBJ1-2; 7 bases fit TRBD1. V gave up 5 bases and J gave up 5 bases; unmatched junction bases: 11. The germline CDR1 and CDR2 sequences are LNHDA and SQIVND (reference sequence). The CDR3 consists of 15 residues. Here the CDR3 reads CASSVGWTGSYGYTF. The CDR3 DNA reads as TGTGCCAGTAGTGTCGGATGGACAGGTTCATATGGCTACACCTTC. Supplemented by reference TRBV19 and TRBJ1-2, the full variable domain reads DGGITQSPKYLFRKEGQNVTLSCEQNLNHDAMYWYRQDPGQGLRLIYYSQIVNDFQKGDIAEGYSVSREKKESFPLTVTSAQKNPTAFYLCASSVGWTGSYGYTFGSGTRLTVV.

The chain has TRBV12-2 and TRBJ2-2; TRBD2, the table's D call, was not compared with the DNA. TRBV12-2 is classified as a pseudogene. The CDR3 is 14 residues long. CDR3 bases: TGTGCCACCCAGGGGAGGGTGAACACCGGGGAGCTGTTTTTT. The encoded protein is CATQGRVNTGELFF.

This clone turned up a few times. The genes are TRBV9 and TRBJ1-2; 7 bases are shared with TRBD1. V was pared by 8 bases and J by 2 bases, with 3 bases of the junction left unmatched. In germline, CDR1 is SGDLS, CDR2 YYNGEE. The CDR3 has 12 residues. CDR3 sequence reads: CARLQGNYGYTF. Written as DNA, the CDR3 is TGTGCCAGATTACAGGGGAACTATGGCTACACCTTC.

The chain uses TRBV11-3 and TRBJ2-6; D ambiguous. Trimming took off 3 bases at V and 0 bases at J, with 12 bases between the two ends. The CDR3 sequence is 17 residues long. Germline values: CDR1 SGHNT, CDR2 YENEEA. The CDR3 sequence is CASSFRAPFSGANVLTF. The CDR3, as DNA: TGTGCCAGCAGCTTCCGGGCCCCTTTCTCTGGGGCCAACGTCCTGACTTTC.